The source of this TCR beta chain is a study of T cell changes during pregnancy in multiple sclerosis. This CDR3 is built from 18 residues. V lost 2 bases, J lost 5 bases, and 13 bases stayed unmatched. CDR1 is SGHVS and CDR2 is FQNEAQ in the germline V gene. Sequencing was performed with immunoSEQ multiplex PCR; in TCRdb, only in-frame clones are kept and a portion is missing. Among around 56,000 clones listed, about nine tenths were seen once. The clonotype was recovered from a female donor with multiple sclerosis, enrolled in a pregnancy study. The chain employs TRBV7-8 and TRBJ2-7; the match to TRBD2 covers 12 bases. The sequencing used peripheral blood, collected after pregnancy. The CDR3 region is CASSLRSPTSGGPDEQYF. CDR3 coding DNA: TGTGCCAGCAGCTTACGTAGCCCGACTAGCGGGGGCCCTGACGAGCAGTACTTC.